This TCR beta chain was sequenced in a study of blood T cell repertoires in COVID-19. Turning to the study itself: Samples taken during acute and convalescent COVID-19 were collected in the United States, Italy and Spain. T cells, B-cell-depleted T cells, or PBMCs supplied cDNA or gDNA.

In the original workflow: Estimated nucleated cell counts came from reference gene primer amplification. The repertoire was sequenced with immunoSEQ multiplex PCR; TCRdb's copy has only in-frame clones and lacks some. The V and J calls and clone size were taken over from that table, and D and trimming were inferred from the DNA. The data show around 250,000 clones, 70% to 90% seen once. Clinical history as reported by participants underpinned cohort assignment. After removal of 2 bases from V and 4 bases from J, the junction contained 6 bases not matched to a gene. The CDR3 spans 15 residues. Germline V gene lookup returns CDR1 MNHEY and CDR2 SVGEGT.

V is TRBV6-2 or TRBV6-3 and J is TRBJ2-7; 9 bases match TRBD2. The receptor was isolated from a woman between 45 and 65 years old with acute COVID-19. The sample consisted of PBMCs or T cells enriched from blood (not recorded which). The CDR3 bases are TGTGCCAGCAGTTACAGTAGCGGGGGTCCGTACGAGCAGTACTTC. Translating gives CASSYSSGGPYEQYF.